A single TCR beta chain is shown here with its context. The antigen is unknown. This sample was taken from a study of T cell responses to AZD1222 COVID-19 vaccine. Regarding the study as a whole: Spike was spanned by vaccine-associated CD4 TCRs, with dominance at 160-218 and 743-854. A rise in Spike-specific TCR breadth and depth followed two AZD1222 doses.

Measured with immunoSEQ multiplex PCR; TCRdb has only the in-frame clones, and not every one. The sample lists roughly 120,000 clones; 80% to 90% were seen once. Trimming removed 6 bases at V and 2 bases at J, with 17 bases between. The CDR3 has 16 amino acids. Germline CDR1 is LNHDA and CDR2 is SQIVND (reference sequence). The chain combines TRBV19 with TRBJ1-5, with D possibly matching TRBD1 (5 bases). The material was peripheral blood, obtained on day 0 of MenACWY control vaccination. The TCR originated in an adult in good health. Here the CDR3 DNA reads TGTGCCAGTAGCCACTCTCCTAGAGGGGGCAATCAGCCCCAGCATTTT. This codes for CASSHSPRGGNQPQHF.